This T cell receptor (beta chain) originates from a study of somatic mutations in cytotoxic T cells in rheumatoid arthritis. For the study at large: Right after diagnosis, and before any treatment had started, patient peripheral blood (around 28 ml EDTA) was drawn.

The study, taken as a whole, reports: There was no knowledge of the antigen targets of the expanded CD8+ clones.

Points on this clone: Its antigen is still unknown.

Sequencing used immunoSEQ multiplex PCR; TCRdb keeps in-frame clones, though not all of them. The sample yields thousands of clones, around three quarters seen once. Isolation of the CD4+ and CD8+ populations was accomplished via positive magnetic bead selection, with purity assessed by flow cytometry. Sequenced sample: CD8+ T cells sorted from blood. This sequence originates from an adult with rheumatoid arthritis.

The CDR3 here is CASSQSGTGNQPQHF. For the CDR3, the DNA is TGTGCCAGCAGCCAATCCGGGACAGGGAATCAGCCCCAGCATTTT. The gene calls are TRBV28 and TRBJ1-5; 9 bases line up with TRBD1. Germline V gives CDR1 MDHEN, CDR2 SYDVKM. The J segment lost 4 bases and the V segment lost 6 bases, leaving 7 bases of the junction unmatched. The length of the CDR3 is 15 residues.